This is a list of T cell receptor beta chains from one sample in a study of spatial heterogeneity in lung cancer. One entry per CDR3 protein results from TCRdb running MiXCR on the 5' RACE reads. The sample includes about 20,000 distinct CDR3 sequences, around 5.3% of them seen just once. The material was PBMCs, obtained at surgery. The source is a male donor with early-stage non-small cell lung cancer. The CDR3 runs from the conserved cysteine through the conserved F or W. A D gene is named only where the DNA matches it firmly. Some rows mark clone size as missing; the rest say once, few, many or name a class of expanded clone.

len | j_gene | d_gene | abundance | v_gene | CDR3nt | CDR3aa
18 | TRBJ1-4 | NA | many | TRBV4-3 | TGCGCCAGCAGCCAAGATCGGAGGCGGGGCCCCTACCGGGAAAAACTGTTTTTT | CASSQDRRRGPYREKLFF
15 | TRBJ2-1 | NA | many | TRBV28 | TGTGCCAGCAGCACCCCGGACAGTGTTATCAATGAGCAGTTCTTC | CASSTPDSVINEQFF
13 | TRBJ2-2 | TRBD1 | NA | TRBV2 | TGTGCCAGCCGACAGGGAGATACCGGGGAGCTGTTTTTT | CASRQGDTGELFF
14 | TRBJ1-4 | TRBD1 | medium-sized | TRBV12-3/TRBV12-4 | TGTGCCAGCAGCTTGGGACAGATTAATGAAAAACTGTTTTTT | CASSLGQINEKLFF
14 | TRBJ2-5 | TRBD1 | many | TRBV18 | TGTGCCAGCTCACAAGGACAGGAACAAGAGACCCAGTACTTC | CASSQGQEQETQYF
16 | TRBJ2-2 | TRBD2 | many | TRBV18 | TGTGCCAGCTCACCCCTAGCGGGAGAGCACACCGGGGAGCTGTTTTTT | CASSPLAGEHTGELFF
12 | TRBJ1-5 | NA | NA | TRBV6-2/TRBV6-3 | TGTGCCAGCAATAGCCACAATCAGCCCCAGCATTTT | CASNSHNQPQHF
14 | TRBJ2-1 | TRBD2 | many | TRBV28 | TGTGCCAGCCCCTTCGCGGGGGAATCTAATGAGCAGTTCTTC | CASPFAGESNEQFF
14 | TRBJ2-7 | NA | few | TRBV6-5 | TGTGCCAGCAGTAGAGAAGCCCGCTCCTACGAGCAGTACTTC | CASSREARSYEQYF
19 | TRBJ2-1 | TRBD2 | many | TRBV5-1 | TGCGCCAGCAGCTCCGTACTAGCGGGGGGAGGCACGTCCTACAATGAGCAGTTCTTC | CASSSVLAGGGTSYNEQFF
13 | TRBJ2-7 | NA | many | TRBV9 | TGTGCCAGCAGCCCATGGGGCTCCTACGAGCAGTACTTC | CASSPWGSYEQYF
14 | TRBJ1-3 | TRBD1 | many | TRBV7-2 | TGTGCCTCTAAGTACGGACAGGGAGGAAACACCATATATTTT | CASKYGQGGNTIYF
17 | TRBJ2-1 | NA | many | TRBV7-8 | TGTGCCAGCAGCTTAACCCCGAGGTCCGCTTCCTACAATGAGCAGTTCTTC | CASSLTPRSASYNEQFF
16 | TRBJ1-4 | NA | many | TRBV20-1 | TGCAGTGCTACCTTCCCTCGACAGGTCCTTAATGAAAAACTGTTTTTT | CSATFPRQVLNEKLFF
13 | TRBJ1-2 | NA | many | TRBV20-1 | TGCAGTGCTAGGGAGGTGGGGTTGAGAGGCTACACCTTC | CSAREVGLRGYTF
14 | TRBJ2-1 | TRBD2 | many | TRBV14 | TGTGCCAGCAGCCAAGTTTCCGGCGGGAGTGAGCAGTTCTTC | CASSQVSGGSEQFF
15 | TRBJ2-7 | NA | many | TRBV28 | TGTGCCAGCAGTTTGTTCCGAGACAGACTATACGAGCAGTACTTC | CASSLFRDRLYEQYF
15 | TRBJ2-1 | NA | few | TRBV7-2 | TGTGCCAGCAGCTTATATAATACCAAAAACAATGAGCAGTTCTTC | CASSLYNTKNNEQFF
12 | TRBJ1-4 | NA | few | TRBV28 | TGTGCCAGCAGTTTGCGTCGGAGAGTACTGTTTTTT | CASSLRRRVLFF
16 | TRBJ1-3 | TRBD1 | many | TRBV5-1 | TGCGCCAGCAGCTTGGGTCGGGACAGAGCCTCAAACACCATATATTTT | CASSLGRDRASNTIYF
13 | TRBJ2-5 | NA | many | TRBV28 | TGTGCCAGCAGTCCGCAGTGGGGGGAGACCCAGTACTTC | CASSPQWGETQYF
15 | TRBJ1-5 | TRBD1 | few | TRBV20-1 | TGCAGTGCTAGAGATTGGGCAGGGGGCCACCAGCCCCAGCATTTT | CSARDWAGGHQPQHF
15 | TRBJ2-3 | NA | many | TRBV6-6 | TGTGCCAGCAGTTACTCCGACCTGCTCACAGATACGCAGTATTTT | CASSYSDLLTDTQYF
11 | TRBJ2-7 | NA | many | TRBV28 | TGTGCCAGCAGCAAATACTACGAGCAGTACTTC | CASSKYYEQYF
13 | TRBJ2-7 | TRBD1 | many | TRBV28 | TGTGCCAGCCGGAGGACAGGGGGCTCCGAGCAGTACTTC | CASRRTGGSEQYF
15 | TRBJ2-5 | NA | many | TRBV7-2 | TGTGCCAGCAGCTCCCCGGGCAGCGCTCTAGAGACCCAGTACTTC | CASSSPGSALETQYF
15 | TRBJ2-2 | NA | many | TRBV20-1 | TGCAGTGCTACCAGGGGGGACAGCTTAACCGGGGAGCTGTTTTTT | CSATRGDSLTGELFF
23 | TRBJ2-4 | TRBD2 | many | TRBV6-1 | TGTGCCAGCAAACCCTCGGCGGGGCTTGGGACTAGCGGGAGGTATATAACCAAAAACATTCAGTACTTC | CASKPSAGLGTSGRYITKNIQYF
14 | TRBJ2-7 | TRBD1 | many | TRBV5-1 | TGCGCCAGCACCCCGGGACAGGGCTTTCGAGAGCAGTACTTC | CASTPGQGFREQYF
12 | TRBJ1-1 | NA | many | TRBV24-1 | TGTGCCACCAGATCTGGGGGTTCCGCCGCTTTCTTT | CATRSGGSAAFF
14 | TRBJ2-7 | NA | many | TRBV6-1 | TGTGCCAGCAGTGGAACACAGGGAACCCACGAGCAGTACTTC | CASSGTQGTHEQYF
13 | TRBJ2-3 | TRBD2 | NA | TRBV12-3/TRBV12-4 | TGTGCCAGCAGCCTTCTAGCGGGGCATACGCAGTATTTT | CASSLLAGHTQYF
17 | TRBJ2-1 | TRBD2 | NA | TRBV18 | TGTGCCAGCTCACCAAATAGCGGGAGGGCCGGGGCTGGTGAGCAGTTCTTC | CASSPNSGRAGAGEQFF
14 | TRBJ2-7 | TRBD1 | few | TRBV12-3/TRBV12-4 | TGTGCCAGCAGTAACCGGGACAGGGTCGGGGAGCAGTACTTC | CASSNRDRVGEQYF